This entry lists 25 T cell receptor beta chains sequenced from one sample in a study of cytomegalovirus exposure and HLA in healthy donors. PCR involved 60 Vbeta and 13 Jbeta primers. The protocol was immunoSEQ multiplex PCR, while the TCRdb copy is restricted to in-frame clones and leaves out a portion. The sample holds approximately 150,000 clones, around 86% seen once. Material: PBMCs. The receptor set was obtained from a woman between 25 and 40 years old in good health and CMV-seronegative.

The rearrangement uses TRBV18 and TRBJ1-1; weak D call: TRBD1 (6 bases). CDR3 length: 15 residues. The germline V gene has CDR1 KGHSH and CDR2 LQKENI. The V and J ends lost 0 bases and 8 bases respectively, with 16 bases between them. CDR3 region: CASSPPFGGAKEAFF. CDR3 in DNA: TGTGCCAGCTCACCACCTTTTGGGGGGGCGAAAGAAGCTTTCTTT.

This clone was picked up one time. The V and J genes are TRBV6-4 and TRBJ1-1; D unresolved. There are 14 residues in the CDR3. The germline V and J ends were trimmed by 5 bases and 1 base, with 11 bases remaining between them. CDR1 MRHNA and CDR2 SNTAGT come from the germline V gene. The CDR3: CASSSTGQNTEAFF. Written as DNA, the CDR3 is TGTGCCAGCAGTTCGACGGGTCAGAACACTGAAGCTTTCTTT.

V gene TRBV2 combines with J gene TRBJ2-6; possible D gene TRBD1, 6 bases. The CDR3 covers 19 residues. Looked up from germline, CDR1 is SNHLY and CDR2 is FYNNEI. Trimming cost V 3 bases and J 4 bases, with 22 bases left between them. CDR3 DNA: TGTGCCAGCAGTGATAAGGGCACAGGGAGACTCTGGGGGGCCAACGTCCTGACTTTC. Encoded protein: CASSDKGTGRLWGANVLTF.

The chain is built from TRBV2 and TRBJ2-5; a possible D gene is TRBD2 (6 bases). Trimming removed 6 bases at V and 4 bases at J, with 18 bases between. The CDR3 loop spans 15 amino acids. CDR1 SNHLY and CDR2 FYNNEI come from the germline V gene. The CDR3, as DNA: TGTGCCAGCAGCCAAAACGGAAGGGGAGGAGAGACCCAGTACTTC. Translation gives CASSQNGRGGETQYF.

V is TRBV5-1 and J is TRBJ2-7, with TRBD1 matching 7 bases. Germline CDR1 and CDR2: SGHRS and YFSETQ. This CDR3 has 16 amino acids. J was trimmed by 3 bases and V by 3 bases; bases with no gene match: 12. The DNA of the CDR3 is TGCGCCAGCAGCTGGGGACAGTCCAGCTCTCACTACGAGCAGTACTTC. Amino acid sequence: CASSWGQSSSHYEQYF.

The V gene is TRBV5-1, the J gene TRBJ2-7, with 12 bases lining up with TRBD2. The J segment lost 2 bases and the V segment lost 7 bases, leaving 1 base of the junction unmatched. The germline gives CDR1 SGHRS, CDR2 YFSETQ. CDR3 size: 13 residues. The DNA for the CDR3 is TGCGCCAGCCGGACTAGCGGGACCTACGAGCAGTACTTC. Residues: CASRTSGTYEQYF.

This clone was counted once. This sequence joins TRBV4-1 and TRBJ2-1; the D gene is possibly TRBD2 (6 bases). CDR1 and CDR2 from the germline V gene are MGHRA and YSYEKL. The V and J ends lost 1 base and 9 bases respectively, with 16 bases between them. This CDR3 contains 15 residues. CDR3 sequence reads: CASSQAAPRGGEQFF. CDR3 bases: TGCGCCAGCAGCCAAGCGGCCCCGCGGGGCGGTGAGCAGTTCTTC.

The chain recombines TRBV5-1 with TRBJ1-2, with 9 bases fitting TRBD1. V lost 0 bases to trimming and J lost 7 bases; unmatched junction nucleotides: 4. The CDR3 is made up of 14 amino acids. CDR1 is SGHRS and CDR2 is YFSETQ in the germline V gene. CDR3 in amino acids: CASSLGGQGSGYTF. The DNA of the CDR3 is TGCGCCAGCAGCTTGGGGGGACAGGGTTCTGGCTACACCTTC.

The chain combines TRBV6-1 with TRBJ1-1; D is unclear. The CDR3 length is 15 residues. The germline CDR1 and CDR2 sequences are MNHNS and SASEGT. The V end was cut by 1 base, the J end by 6 bases, with 15 bases between. CDR3 nucleotides: TGTGCCAGCAGTGAAGAGCGGGGTCCCGACGCTGAAGCTTTCTTT. Protein product: CASSEERGPDAEAFF.

The chain is built from TRBV7-9 and TRBJ1-1, with TRBD1 identical over 7 bases. The CDR3 has 16 amino acids. With V trimmed by 2 bases and J by 7 bases, 13 bases remained unmatched. Germline CDR1 and CDR2: SEHNR and FQNEAQ (reference sequence). Here the CDR3 reads CASSLWGTPGGGEAFF. The CDR3 region has the DNA TGTGCCAGCAGCTTATGGGGGACCCCAGGGGGTGGTGAAGCTTTCTTT. Full variable domain (remainder filled in from reference TRBV7-9 and TRBJ1-1): DTGVSQNPRHKITKRGQNVTFRCDPISEHNRLYWYRQTLGQGPEFLTYFQNEAQLEKSRLLSDRFSAERPKGSFSTLEIQRTEQGDSAMYLCASSLWGTPGGGEAFFGQGTRLTVV.

This sequence joins TRBV18 and TRBJ1-1, with 7 bases that match TRBD1. The CDR3 contains 14 residues. Trimming took 4 bases from V and 1 from J; bases not matched to a gene: 3. From germline, CDR1 is KGHSH and CDR2 LQKENI. CDR3 in amino acids: CASSHGQANTEAFF. The CDR3 coding sequence is TGTGCCAGCTCACACGGACAGGCGAACACTGAAGCTTTCTTT.

The chain couples TRBV11-2 to TRBJ2-1, with TRBD2 as a possible D gene (5 bases). There are 15 residues in the CDR3. Germline lookup yields CDR1 SGHAT and CDR2 FQNNGV. The germline V and J ends were trimmed by 5 bases and 5 bases, with 16 bases remaining between them. CDR3 DNA sequence: TGTGCCAGCAGCCACCGCGCCCTGACTAACAATGAGCAGTTCTTC. It yields the protein CASSHRALTNNEQFF.

The chain carries TRBV5-1 and TRBJ1-1, with unresolved D. CDR1 and CDR2 from the germline V gene are SGHRS and YFSETQ. The ends were cut back, 4 bases at V and 4 bases at J, with 14 bases in the middle. The CDR3 extends over 14 amino acids. The CDR3 bases are TGCGCCAGCAGCGTGGATATCGCGGGCACTGAAGCTTTCTTT. Its translation: CASSVDIAGTEAFF.

V gene TRBV10-2 combines with J gene TRBJ1-1; TRBD1 is a possible D gene (5 bases). CDR1 is WSHSY and CDR2 is SAAADI in the germline V gene. CDR3 length: 17 residues. Trimming left V 2 bases short and J 8 bases short, with 24 bases between. The CDR3 loop is CASSEGKGTGTLMEAFF. The CDR3 DNA reads as TGCGCCAGCAGTGAGGGGAAAGGCACCGGGACTTTAATGGAAGCTTTCTTT.

V and J are TRBV6-1 and TRBJ1-6; TRBD1 might be the D (5 bases). The length of the CDR3 is 14 residues. Germline V gene lookup returns CDR1 MNHNS and CDR2 SASEGT. V lost 5 bases and J 8 bases, leaving 13 bases between the germline ends. The CDR3 DNA reads TGTGCCAGCAGTTTACAGGTTTCGGATTCACCCCTCCACTTT. Its protein is CASSLQVSDSPLHF.

The chain uses TRBV10-3 and TRBJ1-2; D remains unclear. The CDR3 runs 13 residues. V dropped 2 bases and J dropped 5 bases, with 9 bases sitting between them. The germline V gene encodes CDR1 ENHRY and CDR2 SYGVKD. The CDR3, as DNA: TGTGCCATCAGTGAGGGGAGTGAATATGGCTACACCTTC. It encodes CAISEGSEYGYTF.

This sequence joins TRBV4-2 and TRBJ2-3; maybe TRBD2 (6 bases). Germline CDR1 and CDR2: LGHNA and YNFKEQ. Trimming left V 4 bases short and J 2 bases short, with 16 bases between. The CDR3 loop spans 16 amino acids. CDR3 sequence (DNA): TGTGCCAGCAGCCCCCGGGGGAGCGGACTCACAGATACGCAGTATTTT. Its protein is CASSPRGSGLTDTQYF.

The J gene is TRBJ2-5, the V gene TRBV5-6, with TRBD2 as a possible D gene (7 bases). Germline CDR1 reads SGHDT; CDR2 reads YYEEEE. V dropped 0 bases and J dropped 4 bases, with 16 bases sitting between them. The CDR3 consists of 16 residues. Written as DNA, the CDR3 is TGTGCCAGCAGCTTGGGGGCGGGGGCGCGGAGAGAGACCCAGTACTTC. It specifies CASSLGAGARRETQYF.

This clone was observed a single time. V and J are TRBV28 and TRBJ2-5; D is uncertain. Germline assignment: CDR1 MDHEN and CDR2 SYDVKM. V dropped 7 bases and J dropped 1 base, with 10 bases sitting between them. The CDR3 sequence is 13 residues long. Here the CDR3 DNA reads TGTGCCAGCATGTGGCGGAGCCAAGAGACCCAGTACTTC. Translated: CASMWRSQETQYF.

In this sample, this clone turned up once. This chain joins TRBV25-1 and TRBJ2-1; 8 bases line up with TRBD1. Looked up from germline, CDR1 is MGHDK and CDR2 is SYGVNS. Germline trimming cut 4 bases from V and 7 bases from J; bases unmatched to any gene: 9. This CDR3 contains 15 residues. The CDR3: CASSGGTGVGNEQFF. The CDR3 DNA reads TGTGCCAGCAGTGGCGGGACAGGAGTCGGGAATGAGCAGTTCTTC.

The J gene is TRBJ1-1, the V gene TRBV5-4; a weak D match, TRBD1 (6 bases). The CDR3 is made up of 15 amino acids. Germline CDR1 is SGHNT and CDR2 is YYREEE (reference sequence). Trimming pared 5 bases from V and 5 bases from J, leaving 19 bases between. The CDR3 DNA follows: TGTGCCAGCAGTAGAGGAACAGGGCTTTTAACTGAAGCTTTCTTT. It yields the protein CASSRGTGLLTEAFF.

This chain uses TRBV7-9 with TRBJ2-5; 12 bases are shared with TRBD2. The CDR3 consists of 18 residues. Germline V CDR1 and CDR2: SEHNR, FQNEAQ (reference sequence). V was clipped by 2 bases and J by 5 bases; unmatched bases: 12. The CDR3 sequence: CASSLPPLAGGPRETQYF. The DNA for the CDR3 is TGTGCCAGCAGCTTACCGCCCCTAGCGGGGGGGCCAAGGGAGACCCAGTACTTC.

The chain carries TRBV5-6 and TRBJ1-2; no clear D gene. The V end lost 3 bases, the J end lost 4 bases, and 10 bases lay between the germline ends. Per the germline V gene, CDR1 is SGHDT and CDR2 is YYEEEE. This CDR3 region has 13 residues. The CDR3 loop reads CASSSGSGYGYTF. Written as DNA, the CDR3 is TGTGCCAGCAGCTCGGGGTCCGGCTATGGCTACACCTTC.

The CDR3 sequence: CASSLEGNTEAFF. The CDR3 DNA reads as TGTGCCAGCAGTTTAGAGGGGAACACTGAAGCTTTCTTT. This chain joins TRBV27 and TRBJ1-1; D is ambiguous. V lost 2 bases to trimming and J lost 1 base, with 5 bases between them. Germline V gives CDR1 MNHEY, CDR2 SMNVEV (reference sequence). The CDR3 length is 13 residues.

The rearrangement links TRBV9 to TRBJ1-3; unclear D gene. The germline V gene has CDR1 SGDLS and CDR2 YYNGEE. This CDR3 comprises 14 residues. Trimming cost V 2 bases and J 0 bases, with 6 bases left between them. CDR3 sequence (DNA): TGTGCCAGCAGCGTCCCGAGCTCTGGAAACACCATATATTTT. Translating it yields CASSVPSSGNTIYF.